This T cell receptor (beta chain) was sequenced for a study of shared clonotypes between healthy human individuals. About the study: CD8 memory received one plate per donor, CD8 naive two, CD4 memory three and CD4 naive three. General observations from the study: The low donor count limited represented genetic and exposure-history diversity. The sampled material consisted only of blood, and tissue repertoires are likely to differ.

The protocol was immunoSEQ multiplex PCR, while the TCRdb copy is restricted to in-frame clones and leaves out a portion. The data show about 1.5 million clones, with around 98% seen just once and 0.4% to 0.45% held by the top ten. Donors were healthy HIV-negative adults without recently reported acute infections or vaccinations. A note on this clone: The antigen is unknown.

The CDR3 is 15 amino acids. The germline V gene encodes CDR1 MNHEY and CDR2 SMNVEV (reference sequence). J was trimmed by 4 bases and V by 6 bases; bases with no gene match: 7. The gene calls are TRBV27 and TRBJ2-7; the match to TRBD2 covers 12 bases. The clonotype originates from a man under 40 in good health. The material sequenced was naive CD4+ T cells sorted from blood. The subset denotes: CD45RA+ positively selected. The CDR3 DNA sequence: TGTGCCAGCAGATCCCTAGCGGGAGGGAGGTACGAGCAGTACTTC. This gives the protein CASRSLAGGRYEQYF.